This TCR beta chain is drawn from a study of shared clonotypes between healthy human individuals. Study-level information: There were three CD4 naive, three CD4 memory, two CD8 naive and one CD8 memory plates per donor. General study results and limits: A generally larger estimated richness was seen in naive subsets than in memory subsets.

Libraries were prepared by immunoSEQ multiplex PCR; TCRdb keeps only in-frame clonotypes and omits some of them. The sample has more than 850,000 clones; around 78% are singletons. The donors, healthy adults who were HIV-negative, had experienced no recent acute infections or vaccinations. Researchers partitioned CD4+ cells into CD45RA+ naive and CD45RA-negative memory subsets. The V gene's germline CDR1 is MDHEN and CDR2 SYDVKM. V lost 6 bases and J 7 bases, leaving 12 bases between the germline ends. The CDR3 contains 12 residues. Note on this clone: Its antigen is not identified.

The source is a man younger than 35 in good health. Some clones in this sample may be carry-over from other donors' samples. V and J are TRBV28 and TRBJ2-5, with D perhaps TRBD1 (5 bases). The sample consisted of memory CD4+ T cells from PBMCs. Indicated subset: CD45RA-negative fraction. The CDR3 nucleotides are TGTGCCAGCAGGGAAGGGGTAGGGACCCAGTACTTC. Protein sequence: CASREGVGTQYF.